This is a list of T cell receptor beta chains from one sample in a study of blood T cells in healthy people across ages. Each CDR3 protein is one row after TCRdb ran MiXCR on the 5' RACE reads. The sample lists more than 900,000 distinct CDR3 sequences; under 35% were seen once. The same sample was also studied in work on T cells of mothers and their children.

The sample consisted of blood. The receptors were gathered from a woman between 40 and 55 years old in good health. Each CDR3 is given with its conserved first and last residue. Fields, in order: J gene, V gene, CDR3 length, D gene, clone size, CDR3 protein, CDR3 DNA. A D gene is named only where the DNA matches it firmly. Clone size is stated in some rows and not others, as once, few, many or a class when expanded.

>TRBJ2-7|TRBV27|13|TRBD1|many
CASSFGTDYEQYF
TGTGCCAGCTCTTTCGGGACAGATTACGAGCAGTACTTC
>TRBJ2-7|TRBV29-1|12|-|many
CSVDRGGDEQYF
TGCAGCGTTGACAGGGGGGGCGACGAGCAGTACTTC
>TRBJ2-1|TRBV28|14|TRBD2|-
CASRMTSGDNEQFF
TGTGCCAGCAGGATGACTAGCGGGGACAATGAGCAGTTCTTC
>TRBJ2-7|TRBV7-8|17|-|many
CASSPPLRLAGMGEQYF
TGTGCCAGCAGCCCCCCCCTTAGGCTAGCCGGAATGGGCGAGCAGTACTTC
>TRBJ2-4|TRBV9|18|TRBD2|many
CASSVNPSGGATKNIQYF
TGTGCCAGCAGCGTAAACCCTAGCGGGGGGGCCACCAAAAACATTCAGTACTTC
>TRBJ2-1|TRBV20-1|13|TRBD2|-
CSARRGGRDEQFF
TGCAGTGCTAGGCGGGGGGGCCGTGATGAGCAGTTCTTC
>TRBJ2-3|TRBV20-1|12|-|once
CSAYRAGDTQYF
TGCAGTGCTTATCGGGCGGGAGATACGCAGTATTTT
>TRBJ2-7|TRBV28|16|-|few
CASSLNRWATSYEQYF
TGTGCCAGCAGTTTAAATCGGTGGGCTACTAGCTACGAGCAGTACTTC
>TRBJ1-2|TRBV9|15|TRBD1|many
CASSVAGGQFDGYTF
TGTGCCAGCAGCGTAGCAGGGGGGCAGTTCGATGGCTACACCTTC
>TRBJ2-1|TRBV12-3/TRBV12-4|15|TRBD2|-
CASSLLGGGYNEQFF
TGTGCCAGCAGTTTACTGGGGGGGGGCTACAATGAGCAGTTCTTC
>TRBJ2-6|TRBV7-3|18|TRBD1|-
CASSQSGTEASGASVPTF
TGTGCCAGCAGCCAATCCGGGACAGAGGCCTCTGGGGCCAGCGTCCCGACTTTC
>TRBJ1-1|TRBV6-5|14|-|few
CASSSPSGVAEAFF
TGTGCCAGCAGTTCCCCTTCGGGCGTGGCTGAAGCTTTCTTT
>TRBJ1-3|TRBV6-1|14|-|-
CASSGTSSGNTIYF
TGTGCCAGCAGTGGCACATCATCTGGAAACACCATATATTTT
>TRBJ2-1|TRBV2|13|-|few
CVCRGTPYNEQFF
TGTGTCTGCCGGGGGACGCCCTACAATGAGCAGTTCTTC
>TRBJ1-6|TRBV7-9|13|-|-
CASSLEGGMALHF
TGTGCCAGCAGCTTAGAAGGGGGTATGGCCCTCCACTTT
>TRBJ2-4|TRBV12-3/TRBV12-4|15|TRBD2|many
CASSWGGRAKNIQYF
TGTGCCAGCAGTTGGGGGGGTCGGGCCAAAAACATTCAGTACTTC
>TRBJ2-7|TRBV28|14|-|few
CASSPRGLIYEQYF
TGTGCCAGCAGTCCACGGGGGCTCATATACGAGCAGTACTTC
>TRBJ2-1|TRBV30|14|-|many
CAWSAGTRYNEQFF
TGTGCCTGGAGCGCCGGCACGCGGTACAATGAGCAGTTCTTC
>TRBJ1-2|TRBV12-3/TRBV12-4|15|TRBD1|many
CASSSNRGKNYGYTF
TGTGCCAGCAGTTCGAACAGGGGGAAGAACTATGGCTACACCTTC
>TRBJ1-4|TRBV7-6|16|-|-
CASSSEGSLTNEKLFF
TGTGCCAGCAGCTCGGAGGGCTCATTAACTAATGAAAAACTGTTTTTT
>TRBJ2-7|TRBV27|13|TRBD1|-
CVSSSRGPYEQYF
TGTGTCAGCAGTTCCAGGGGGCCCTACGAGCAGTACTTC
>TRBJ2-3|TRBV20-1|15|-|few
CSANNYAWVSDTQYF
TGCAGTGCGAACAACTACGCTTGGGTGTCAGATACGCAGTATTTT
>TRBJ2-1|TRBV7-2|15|TRBD2|-
CASSLAGGGYNVQFF
TGTGCCAGCAGCTTAGCTGGCGGGGGGTACAATGTGCAGTTCTTC
>TRBJ2-1|TRBV6-5|18|TRBD2|few
CASSYSREAGDRYNEQFF
TGTGCCAGCAGTTACTCCCGTGAAGCGGGGGATCGCTACAATGAGCAGTTCTTC
>TRBJ1-5|TRBV12-3/TRBV12-4|18|-|-
CASSLDPFMADSNQPQHF
TGTGCCAGCAGTTTAGACCCGTTTATGGCGGATAGCAATCAGCCCCAGCATTTT
>TRBJ1-1|TRBV19|12|TRBD1|few
CASRDRASEAFF
TGTGCCAGTAGGGACAGGGCCTCTGAAGCTTTCTTT
>TRBJ2-7|TRBV5-1|15|TRBD2|few
CASRPGTSTSYEQYF
TGCGCCAGCAGACCTGGGACTAGTACTTCCTACGAGCAGTACTTC
>TRBJ1-1|TRBV7-3|14|-|-
CASSLMGSNTEAFF
TGTGCCAGCAGCTTAATGGGCTCTAACACTGAAGCTTTCTTT
>TRBJ2-7|TRBV4-1|12|-|many
CASSHTSYEQYF
TGCGCCAGCAGCCATACATCCTACGAGCAGTACTTC
>TRBJ2-2|TRBV4-1|17|TRBD2|-
CASSQDLGGEPTGELFF
TGCGCCAGCAGCCAAGATCTGGGGGGGGAGCCGACCGGGGAGCTGTTTTTT
>TRBJ1-1|TRBV10-3|14|-|few
CAIRGDTANTEAFF
TGTGCCATCAGGGGGGACACGGCGAACACTGAAGCTTTCTTT
>TRBJ1-4|TRBV20-1|12|-|many
CSARDPNEKLFF
TGCAGTGCTAGAGATCCTAATGAAAAACTGTTTTTT
>TRBJ1-2|TRBV12-3/TRBV12-4|17|TRBD1|-
CASSRRTGGLGAYGYTF
TGTGCCAGCAGCCGTAGGACAGGGGGCTTAGGGGCCTATGGCTACACCTTC
>TRBJ2-1|TRBV21-1|16|-|few
CASSRNPSGGYNEQFF
TGTGCCAGCAGCCGAAACCCTAGCGGGGGGTACAATGAGCAGTTCTTC
>TRBJ1-5|TRBV12-3/TRBV12-4|13|TRBD1|few
CASRRQGVQPQHF
TGTGCCAGCAGAAGACAGGGGGTTCAGCCCCAGCATTTT
>TRBJ2-1|TRBV9|16|TRBD2|-
CASSAPGLADNNEQFF
TGTGCCAGCAGCGCTCCGGGACTAGCGGACAACAATGAGCAGTTCTTC
>TRBJ2-1|TRBV9|16|-|-
CASSAGGGGTYNEQFF
TGTGCCAGCAGCGCGGGGGGCGGGGGAACTTACAATGAGCAGTTCTTC